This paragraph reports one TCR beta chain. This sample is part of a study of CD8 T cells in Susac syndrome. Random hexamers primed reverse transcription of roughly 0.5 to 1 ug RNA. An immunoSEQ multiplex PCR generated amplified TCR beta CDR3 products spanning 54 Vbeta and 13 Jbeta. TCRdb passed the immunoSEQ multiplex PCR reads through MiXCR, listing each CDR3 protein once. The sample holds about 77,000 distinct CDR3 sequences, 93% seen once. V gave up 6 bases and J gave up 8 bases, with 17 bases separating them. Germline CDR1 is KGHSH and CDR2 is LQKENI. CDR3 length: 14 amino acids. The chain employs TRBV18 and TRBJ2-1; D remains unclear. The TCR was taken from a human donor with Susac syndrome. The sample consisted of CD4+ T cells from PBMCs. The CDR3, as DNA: TGTGCCAGCTCCTGGTATGTGGATACCGATGAGCAGTTCTTC. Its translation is CASSWYVDTDEQFF.